This is a list of T cell receptor beta chains from one sample in a study of beta chain features in type 1 diabetes. Produced via immunoSEQ multiplex PCR; TCRdb's table is partial and in-frame only. The sample lists 640,000 or so clones, more than 13% occurring once. The sequencing input was naive CD4+ T cells from blood. The receptors stem from a young man with type 1 diabetes. Each CDR3 is given with its conserved first and last residue. D genes are given only for firm matches. Size is stated for part of the rows, as once, few or many counts, or as a class when the clone is expanded.

D	size	V	J	CDR3	DNA
-	few	TRBV7-2	TRBJ2-3	CASSLPLTGGGYTDTQYF	TGTGCCAGCAGCTTACCCCTAACCGGGGGCGGCTACACAGATACGCAGTATTTT
-	-	TRBV5-1	TRBJ2-7	CASSSFLTGVSYEQYF	TGCGCCAGCAGCTCCTTCCTGACAGGCGTATCCTACGAGCAGTACTTC
TRBD2	-	TRBV30	TRBJ2-3	CAGGRSTDTQYF	TGTGCGGGAGGGAGAAGCACAGATACGCAGTATTTT
-	many	TRBV10-3	TRBJ1-1	CAKDGPFF	TGTGCCAAGGACGGACCTTTCTTT
TRBD2	-	TRBV5-1	TRBJ2-7	CASSLEAGAGEQYF	TGCGCCAGCAGCTTGGAAGCGGGAGCGGGCGAGCAGTACTTC
-	few	TRBV5-1	TRBJ2-1	CASRGIGDGSNEQFF	TGCGCCAGCAGGGGGATAGGGGATGGATCGAATGAGCAGTTCTTC
-	-	TRBV9	TRBJ2-2	CASAEGAVTGELFF	TGTGCCAGCGCGGAGGGGGCCGTCACCGGGGAGCTGTTTTTT
-	-	TRBV1	TRBJ2-3	CTSSQVARTDTQYF	TGCACCAGCAGCCAAGTCGCTAGAACAGATACGCAGTATTTT
-	-	TRBV19	TRBJ2-1	CASSPSSYNEQFF	TGTGCCAGTAGTCCAAGCTCCTACAATGAGCAGTTCTTC
TRBD1	-	TRBV29-1	TRBJ1-3	CSAMFLRGTGSSGNTIYF	TGCAGCGCAATGTTTCTCCGCGGGACAGGGAGCTCTGGAAACACCATATATTTT
-	-	TRBV6-1	TRBJ1-4	CASKITANEKLFF	TGTGCCAGCAAGATCACGGCTAATGAAAAACTGTTTTTT
TRBD2	few	TRBV9	TRBJ2-7	CASSEGTPTSGSVYEQYF	TGTGCCAGCAGCGAGGGCACCCCAACTAGCGGGAGCGTCTACGAGCAGTACTTC
-	few	TRBV4-3	TRBJ2-3	CASSQVTGTDTQYF	TGCGCCAGCAGCCAAGTAACAGGGACAGATACGCAGTATTTT
TRBD1	few	TRBV6-1	TRBJ2-1	CASSATGGYEQFF	TGTGCCAGCAGTGCTACAGGGGGGTATGAGCAGTTCTTC
-	few	TRBV30	TRBJ1-2	CAWTSDLGIYGYTF	TGTGCCTGGACTTCTGATTTAGGGATCTATGGCTACACCTTC
TRBD2	-	TRBV7-9	TRBJ2-5	CASSLGTSGSQETQYF	TGTGCCAGCAGCTTAGGGACTAGCGGGAGCCAAGAGACCCAGTACTTC
-	-	TRBV5-5	TRBJ2-3	CASSQDARPDTQYF	TGTGCCAGCAGCCAAGACGCGCGGCCAGATACGCAGTATTTT
-	few	TRBV28	TRBJ2-2	CASSLPLSGELFF	TGTGCCAGCAGCTTGCCCCTCTCCGGGGAGCTGTTTTTT
TRBD1	-	TRBV7-3	TRBJ1-2	CASSLTAQGANGYTF	TGTGCCAGCAGCTTAACGGCGCAGGGGGCGAATGGCTACACCTTC
TRBD1	few	TRBV4-1	TRBJ2-1	CASSLRQGWDEQFF	TGCGCCAGCAGCCTCAGACAGGGGTGGGATGAGCAGTTCTTC
-	few	TRBV14	TRBJ2-5	CASSQEIRQQETQYF	TGTGCCAGCAGCCAAGAGATCAGGCAGCAAGAGACCCAGTACTTC
-	-	TRBV7-9	TRBJ1-2	CASSLSPYGYTF	TGTGCCAGCAGCTTGTCACCGTATGGCTACACCTTC
-	-	TRBV7-2	TRBJ1-2	CASSLGMVYGYTF	TGTGCCAGCAGCTTAGGAATGGTTTATGGCTACACCTTC
-	-	TRBV29-1	TRBJ1-2	CSVNTEVRGYTF	TGCAGCGTTAATACGGAAGTAAGAGGCTACACCTTC
-	few	TRBV5-1	TRBJ2-1	CASSLESGTLYNEQFF	TGCGCCAGCAGCTTGGAGTCTGGGACACTCTACAATGAGCAGTTCTTC
-	-	TRBV6-1	TRBJ2-3	CASSSRPDTQYF	TGTGCCAGCAGTTCCCGTCCAGATACGCAGTATTTT
-	few	TRBV18	TRBJ2-7	CASSPPSGSEQYF	TGTGCCAGCTCACCACCGTCAGGGAGCGAGCAGTACTTC
-	few	TRBV7-9	TRBJ2-1	CASSLGAASDEQFF	TGTGCCAGCAGCTTAGGTGCAGCCTCGGATGAGCAGTTCTTC
-	-	TRBV4-1	TRBJ1-4	CASSPMGPFELFF	TGCGCCAGCAGCCCCATGGGACCCTTCGAGCTGTTTTTT
TRBD1	few	TRBV29-1	TRBJ2-7	CSVEGGATGVQYF	TGCAGCGTTGAGGGTGGGGCGACAGGGGTACAGTACTTC
-	few	TRBV9	TRBJ1-2	CASSVDANYGYTF	TGTGCCAGCAGCGTGGATGCTAACTATGGCTACACCTTC
-	-	TRBV4-3	TRBJ2-2	CASSTGAGELFF	TGCGCCAGCAGCACCGGCGCCGGGGAGCTGTTTTTT
-	-	TRBV18	TRBJ1-4	CASSPRSQGNEKLFF	TGTGCCAGCTCACCAAGGTCGCAGGGTAATGAAAAACTGTTTTTT
-	few	TRBV7-9	TRBJ2-3	CASSSTVDTQYF	TGTGCCAGCAGCTCTACAGTAGATACGCAGTATTTT
-	-	TRBV2	TRBJ1-5	CASRGAEGQPQHF	TGTGCCAGCAGGGGCGCGGAAGGTCAGCCCCAGCATTTT
-	-	TRBV28	TRBJ1-6	CASAHHGGPLAPLHF	TGTGCCAGCGCCCACCACGGGGGTCCCTTGGCACCCCTCCACTTT
-	few	TRBV7-9	TRBJ2-7	CASSDTTSYEQYF	TGTGCCAGCAGCGATACGACCTCCTACGAGCAGTACTTC
-	few	TRBV2	TRBJ2-3	CASSTFDTQYF	TGTGCCAGCAGCACGTTCGATACGCAGTATTTT
-	-	TRBV7-2	TRBJ1-1	CASSFRRNTEAFF	TGTGCCAGCAGCTTCAGACGGAACACTGAAGCTTTCTTT
TRBD2	-	TRBV5-1	TRBJ2-2	CASSLVGTSRNTGELFF	TGCGCCAGCAGCTTGGTGGGGACTAGCCGGAACACCGGGGAGCTGTTTTTT
-	few	TRBV5-1	TRBJ2-5	CASRADSQETQYF	TGCGCCAGCAGGGCTGACAGCCAAGAGACCCAGTACTTC
-	few	TRBV19	TRBJ2-3	CASTDKVFDTQYF	TGTGCCAGCACTGACAAAGTTTTTGATACGCAGTATTTT